The sequence of this T cell receptor (beta chain) was determined in a study of T cells in Graves' hyperthyroidism and ophthalmopathy. Turning to the study itself: Peripheral blood draws took place at initial diagnosis, ahead of any treatment.

Study-level results: The majority of expanded thyroid clonotypes above 0.001 also appeared in blood. Ophthalmopathy cases were set apart from stable hyperthyroidism by a 13 V-J model.

Amplified TCR beta CDR3 regions derived from RNA transcripts. The TCR CDR3 was amplified in a first-round RT-PCR using the HTBI primer set. Via MiXCR, TCRdb re-called the multiplex PCR reads, giving one row per CDR3 protein. The profile shows 450,000 to 650,000 distinct CDR3 sequences, 20% of them singletons. In the case of this clonotype: What it binds is not known.

Investigators excluded patients with uncontrolled infection, other autoimmune disease, pregnancy or lactation. CDR1 and CDR2 from the germline V gene are SGHRS and YFSETQ. This CDR3 comprises 13 residues. Trimming shortened V by 2 bases and J by 9 bases, and 14 bases separated the two germline ends. Source material: blood. The TCR originated in a young man with Graves' hyperthyroidism. The chain couples TRBV5-1 to TRBJ1-1; D unresolved. Here the CDR3 DNA reads TGCGCCAGCAGCTTTGAGTTGTTCGAACAAGCTTTCTTT. This sequence encodes CASSFELFEQAFF.